The 23 T cell receptor beta chains below come from one sample, sequenced in a study of T cell responses to AZD1222 COVID-19 vaccine. The protocol was immunoSEQ multiplex PCR, while the TCRdb copy is restricted to in-frame clones and leaves out a portion. This repertoire shows under 150,000 clones, about nine tenths found once; its top ten account for approximately 1%. The specimen was peripheral blood, collected on day 0 of AZD1222 vaccination. The receptors originated from an adult in good health.

The V and J genes are TRBV7-8 and TRBJ1-2; weak D call: TRBD1 (5 bases). Germline V gene data show CDR1 as SGHVS and CDR2 as FQNEAQ. The CDR3 has 14 residues. The V end lost 3 bases, the J end lost 5 bases, and 13 bases lay between the germline ends. As DNA, the CDR3 is TGTGCCAGCAGCTTTGGGGGGGGAAGATATGGCTACACCTTC. Residues: CASSFGGGRYGYTF.

The genes are TRBV19 and TRBJ2-5, with 7 bases identical to TRBD1. CDR1 LNHDA and CDR2 SQIVND come from the germline V gene (reference sequence). There are 14 residues in the CDR3. V shed 5 bases, J shed 2 bases, and the junction held 5 bases outside the gene matches. The CDR3 region is CASSPRTGQETQYF. Written as DNA, the CDR3 is TGTGCCAGTAGTCCCCGGACAGGTCAAGAGACCCAGTACTTC.

V gene TRBV9 combines with J gene TRBJ1-1; D gene unclear. Trimming pared 0 bases from V and 0 bases from J, leaving 3 bases between. CDR3 length: 13 amino acids. CDR1 is SGDLS and CDR2 is YYNGEE in the germline V gene. The CDR3 DNA follows: TGTGCCAGCAGCGTAGCGATGAACACTGAAGCTTTCTTT. Translating it yields CASSVAMNTEAFF.

As to this clone: One end of the junction does not line up with germline, which may come from a read error. V usage is TRBV9 and J usage is TRBJ2-3, with D possibly TRBD2 on 6 matching bases. Per germline, CDR1 SGDLS and CDR2 YYNGEE. The length of the CDR3 is 13 residues. The chain's CDR3 is CASSVGGVEARDF. DNA of the CDR3: TGTGCCAGCAGCGTAGGGGGGGTGGAAGCGAGGGATTTT.

This clone appeared a single time. The chain couples TRBV9 to TRBJ1-1; tentative D call: TRBD1 (6 bases). The V and J ends lost 1 base and 0 bases respectively, with 10 bases between them. There are 15 residues in the CDR3. Germline CDR1 and CDR2: SGDLS and YYNGEE. The DNA of the CDR3 is TGTGCCAGCAGCGTACAGGGGTCCATGAACACTGAAGCTTTCTTT. This gives the protein CASSVQGSMNTEAFF.

V usage is TRBV19 and J usage is TRBJ2-7; 9 bases fit TRBD1. The junction had 5 bases not matched to a gene; V was cut back by 3 bases and J by 2 bases. Per the germline V gene, CDR1 is LNHDA and CDR2 is SQIVND (reference sequence). The CDR3 spans 15 residues. The CDR3 loop is CASSIDRGETYEQYF. CDR3 sequence (DNA): TGTGCCAGTAGTATCGACAGGGGGGAGACCTACGAGCAGTACTTC.

The genes are TRBV28 and TRBJ1-5; D remains unclear. This CDR3 region has 15 residues. Per germline, CDR1 MDHEN and CDR2 SYDVKM. V was trimmed by 3 bases and J by 6 bases, leaving 15 bases between them. Here the CDR3 DNA reads TGTGCCAGCAGTTTGGGCCACCTAGAGGGTCAGCCCCAGCATTTT. Translation: CASSLGHLEGQPQHF.

The chain links TRBV9 to TRBJ2-1; 8 nucleotides align to TRBD2. Germline CDR1 and CDR2: SGDLS and YYNGEE. Trimming cost V 0 bases and J 10 bases; bases outside gene matches: 15. The CDR3 is 17 amino acids. CDR3 sequence (DNA): TGTGCCAGCAGCGTAGGTCCAAGGGCGGGAGGAGGAGGGGAGCAGTTCTTC. Protein: CASSVGPRAGGGGEQFF.

This chain joins TRBV19 and TRBJ1-1, with 8 nucleotides matching TRBD1. The V gene's germline CDR1 is LNHDA and CDR2 SQIVND (reference sequence). After removal of 8 bases from V and 7 bases from J, the junction contained 9 bases not matched to a gene. The CDR3 is 13 residues long. The CDR3 nucleotides read TGTGCCAGTGGAAAGACAGGGGCGAGTGAAGCTTTCTTT. This gives the protein CASGKTGASEAFF.

V usage is TRBV5-1 and J usage is TRBJ1-5, with 10 bases aligning to TRBD1. After removal of 4 bases from V and 4 bases from J, the junction contained 8 bases not matched to a gene. The germline V gene has CDR1 SGHRS and CDR2 YFSETQ. CDR3 size: 16 residues. The CDR3 here is CASSRSPGQGNQPQHF. As DNA, the CDR3 is TGCGCCAGCAGCCGAAGCCCGGGACAGGGGAATCAGCCCCAGCATTTT.

The chain recombines TRBV2 with TRBJ1-2, with D unresolved. CDR3 length: 14 amino acids. V was shortened by 5 bases and J by 3 bases, with 13 bases between the two germline ends. Per germline, CDR1 SNHLY and CDR2 FYNNEI. The CDR3 protein is CASSLEGSDYGYTF. CDR3 bases: TGTGCCAGCAGTCTCGAAGGTTCTGACTATGGCTACACCTTC.

The V gene is TRBV28, the J gene TRBJ2-7; D assignment may be TRBD1 or TRBD2 (5 bases each). The CDR3 covers 15 residues. The V end lost 6 bases, the J end lost 3 bases, and 18 bases lay between the germline ends. From germline, CDR1 is MDHEN and CDR2 SYDVKM. This chain's CDR3 is CASSGLGTSRYEQYF. In nucleotides, the CDR3 is TGTGCCAGCAGCGGACTTGGGACGTCTCGCTACGAGCAGTACTTC.

The V and J genes are TRBV7-9 and TRBJ1-1; D is perhaps TRBD1 (5 bases). Germline CDR1 is SEHNR and CDR2 is FQNEAQ (reference sequence). The length of the CDR3 is 14 residues. V shed 6 bases and J shed 7 bases, with 18 bases lying between them. In DNA, the CDR3 is TGTGCCAGCAGTAACCTGGGGGTCAAGGATGAAGCTTTCTTT. Residues: CASSNLGVKDEAFF.

The rearrangement uses TRBV12-5 and TRBJ2-6; maybe TRBD2 (6 bases). CDR3 length equals 18 residues. V was cut by 0 bases and J by 2 bases, with 14 bases left in between. Germline V gene lookup returns CDR1 LGHNT and CDR2 FRNRAP. The CDR3 region has the DNA TGTGCTAGTGGTTTGGTACGCGGGGAACTAACTGGGGCCAACGTCCTGACTTTC. Translated: CASGLVRGELTGANVLTF.

The gene calls are TRBV3-1 (or the pseudogene TRBV3-2) and TRBJ1-2; D remains ambiguous. The V gene's germline CDR1 is LGHDT and CDR2 YNNKEL (reference sequence). V lost 0 bases and J lost 3, with 8 bases in between. This CDR3 is 14 amino acids long. The CDR3 DNA follows: TGTGCCAGCAGCCAAGATTTAGGTTACTATGGCTACACCTTC. Amino acid sequence: CASSQDLGYYGYTF.

The chain has TRBV3-1 (or the pseudogene TRBV3-2) and TRBJ2-7; D gene unclear. The CDR3 extends over 13 amino acids. Looked up from germline, CDR1 is LGHDT and CDR2 is YNNKEL (reference sequence). Trimming stripped 3 bases from V and 7 bases from J, with 13 bases between. The CDR3 DNA is TGTGCCAGCAGCCAGTTCGTCCTTTCGGAGCAGTACTTC. Amino acids: CASSQFVLSEQYF.

The rearrangement links TRBV4-1 to TRBJ2-7; D ambiguous. The CDR3 is 16 residues long. Germline CDR1 and CDR2: MGHRA and YSYEKL. The V end was cut by 1 base, the J end by 3 bases, with 16 bases between. The CDR3 loop reads CASSQVGTLSRYEQYF. The CDR3 DNA reads TGCGCCAGCAGCCAAGTAGGAACATTGAGCCGCTACGAGCAGTACTTC.

The V call is TRBV28, the J call TRBJ2-7; 11 positions match TRBD1. This CDR3 is built from 15 residues. J lost 3 bases, V lost 3 bases, and 4 bases had no gene match. Germline assignment: CDR1 MDHEN and CDR2 SYDVKM. This CDR3 reads CASSFRGTGGYEQYF. The CDR3 nucleotides read TGTGCCAGCAGTTTCCGTGGGACAGGGGGCTACGAGCAGTACTTC.

The sample holds a few counts of this clone. The chain has TRBV9 and TRBJ2-3, with TRBD2 matching 7 bases. There are 16 residues in the CDR3. V shed 0 bases, J shed 4 bases, and the junction held 8 bases outside the gene matches. CDR1 is SGDLS and CDR2 is YYNGEE in the germline V gene. CDR3 bases: TGTGCCAGCAGCGTAGGCGGCGGGAGTTTTTCAGATACGCAGTATTTT. This codes for CASSVGGGSFSDTQYF.

The V gene is TRBV7-9, the J gene TRBJ1-2; 9 bases are shared with TRBD1. CDR1 is SEHNR, CDR2 FQNEAQ, per germline (reference sequence). The CDR3 has 16 amino acids. V lost 7 bases to trimming and J lost 2 bases; unmatched junction nucleotides: 11. CDR3 nucleotides: TGTGCCAGCACCCCCCCACAGGGGGCACGCAACTATGGCTACACCTTC. It translates to CASTPPQGARNYGYTF. Full variable domain (rest looked up from reference TRBV7-9 and TRBJ1-2): DTGVSQNPRHKITKRGQNVTFRCDPISEHNRLYWYRQTLGQGPEFLTYFQNEAQLEKSRLLSDRFSAERPKGSFSTLEIQRTEQGDSAMYLCASTPPQGARNYGYTFGSGTRLTVV.

The rearrangement uses TRBV3-1 (or the pseudogene TRBV3-2) and TRBJ1-4; 9 positions match TRBD1. The length of the CDR3 is 14 residues. After removal of 6 bases from V and 8 bases from J, the junction contained 7 bases not matched to a gene. The germline CDR1 and CDR2 sequences are LGHDT and YNNKEL (reference sequence). The CDR3 is CASRPGTGPEKLFF. Here the CDR3 DNA reads TGTGCCAGCAGGCCAGGGACAGGGCCCGAAAAACTGTTTTTT.

The chain joins TRBV9 to TRBJ1-1; TRBD1 agrees at 9 bases. V was clipped by 4 bases and J by 4 bases; unmatched bases: 8. Germline V lookup: CDR1 SGDLS, CDR2 YYNGEE. CDR3 size: 15 residues. DNA of the CDR3: TGTGCCAGCAGCCCCCGATCGACAGGGGGCACTGAAGCTTTCTTT. As protein: CASSPRSTGGTEAFF.

The rearrangement uses TRBV5-4 and TRBJ2-3, with D possibly matching TRBD1 (7 bases). Trimming removed 5 bases at V and 5 bases at J, with 18 bases between. This CDR3 region has 15 residues. Germline CDR1 and CDR2: SGHNT and YYREEE (reference sequence). This CDR3 reads CASSVGGGTGDTQYF. The DNA of the CDR3 is TGTGCCAGCAGTGTTGGAGGGGGCACCGGAGATACGCAGTATTTT.